The entry below describes one T cell receptor (beta chain). Its antigen is unknown. At one end the junction does not follow the germline gene, possibly because of a read error. These data are taken from a study of T cells after yellow fever vaccination. Study-wide findings and caveats: Re-detected after boosting: most primary clones, about 96% of CD4 and roughly 88% of CD8.

Germline CDR1 and CDR2: SNHLY and FYNNEI. CDR3 length: 15 amino acids. Universal primer sites and UMIs were introduced during 5'RACE template-switching synthesis of TCR cDNA. Using its own MiXCR run on the 5' RACE reads, TCRdb lists one record per CDR3 protein. The sample carries approximately 550,000 distinct CDR3 sequences, less than 15% recorded once. Sample: PBMCs, taken on the day of the yellow fever booster vaccination. The receptor comes from a man aged 25-45 years who received the YFV17D yellow fever vaccine. The J gene is TRBJ2-7, the V gene TRBV2; the D gene is possibly TRBD2 (6 bases). Written as DNA, the CDR3 is TGTGCCAGCAGCGAAGGGTTGGGGGGAACCTACGAGCAGTACTTC. Its protein is CASSEGLGGTYEQYF.